This T cell receptor beta chain emerged from a study of monozygotic twins with cystic fibrosis. About the research overall: Three micrograms of fragmented DNA underwent roughly 15 PCR cycles for library preparation.

A remark on this clone: Antigen unknown.

Per the germline V gene, CDR1 is SGHNT and CDR2 is YYREEE (reference sequence). V shed 4 bases, J shed 5 bases, and the junction held 6 bases outside the gene matches. The CDR3 consists of 13 residues. Sequenced by immunoSEQ multiplex PCR; TCRdb stores in-frame clones only, minus some. The sample has 30,000 or so clones, 92% seen once; the top ten hold roughly 0.9%. Study-wide results and caveats: Nucleotide-identical clonotype sharing was significantly higher within monozygotic CF twin pairs than between unrelated CF individuals. V usage most resembled the co-twin in 13 of 16 pairs.

The rearrangement links TRBV5-4 to TRBJ2-7; 7 positions match TRBD1. The source of this sequence is a girl aged 2 to 9 with cystic fibrosis. The sample consisted of blood. The CDR3 DNA follows: TGTGCCAGCAGCCTTACAGGGGTGGACGAGCAGTACTTC. Amino acid sequence: CASSLTGVDEQYF.